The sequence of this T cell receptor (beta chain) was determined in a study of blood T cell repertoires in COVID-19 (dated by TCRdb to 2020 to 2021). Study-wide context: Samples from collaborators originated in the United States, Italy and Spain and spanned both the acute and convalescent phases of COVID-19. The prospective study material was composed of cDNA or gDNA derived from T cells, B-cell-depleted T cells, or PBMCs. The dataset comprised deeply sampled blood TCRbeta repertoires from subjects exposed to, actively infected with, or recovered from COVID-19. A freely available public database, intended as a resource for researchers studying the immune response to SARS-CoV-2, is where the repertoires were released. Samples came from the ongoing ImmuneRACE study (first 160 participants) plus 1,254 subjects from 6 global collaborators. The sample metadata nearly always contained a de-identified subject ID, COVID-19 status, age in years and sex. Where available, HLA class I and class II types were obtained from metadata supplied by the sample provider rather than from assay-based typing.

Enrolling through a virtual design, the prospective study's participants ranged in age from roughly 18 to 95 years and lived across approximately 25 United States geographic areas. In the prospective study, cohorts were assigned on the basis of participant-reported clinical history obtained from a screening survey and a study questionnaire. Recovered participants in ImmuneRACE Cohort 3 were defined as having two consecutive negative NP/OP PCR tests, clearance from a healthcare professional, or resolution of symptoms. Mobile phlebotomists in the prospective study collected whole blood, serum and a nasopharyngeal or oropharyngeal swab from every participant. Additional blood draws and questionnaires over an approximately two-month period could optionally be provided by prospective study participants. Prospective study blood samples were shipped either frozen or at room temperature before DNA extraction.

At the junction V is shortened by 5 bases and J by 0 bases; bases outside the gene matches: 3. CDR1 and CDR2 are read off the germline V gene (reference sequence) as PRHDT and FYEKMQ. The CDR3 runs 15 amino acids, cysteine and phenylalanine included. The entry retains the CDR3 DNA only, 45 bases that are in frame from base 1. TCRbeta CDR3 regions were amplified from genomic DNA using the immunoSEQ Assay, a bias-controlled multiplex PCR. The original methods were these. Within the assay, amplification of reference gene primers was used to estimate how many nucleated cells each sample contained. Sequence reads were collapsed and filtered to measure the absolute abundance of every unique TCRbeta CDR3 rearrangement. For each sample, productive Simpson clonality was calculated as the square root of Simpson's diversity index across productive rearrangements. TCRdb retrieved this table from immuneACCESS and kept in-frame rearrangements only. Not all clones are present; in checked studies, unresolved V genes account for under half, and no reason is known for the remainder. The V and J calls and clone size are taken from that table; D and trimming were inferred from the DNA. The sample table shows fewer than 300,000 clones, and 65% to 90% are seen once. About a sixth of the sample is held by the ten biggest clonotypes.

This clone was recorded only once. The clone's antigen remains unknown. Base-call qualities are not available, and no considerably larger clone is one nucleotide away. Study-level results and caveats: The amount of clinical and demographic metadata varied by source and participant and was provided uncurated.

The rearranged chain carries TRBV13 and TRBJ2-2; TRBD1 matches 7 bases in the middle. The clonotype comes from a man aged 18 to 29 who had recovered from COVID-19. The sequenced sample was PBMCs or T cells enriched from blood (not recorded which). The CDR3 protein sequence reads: CASSRGQPNTGELFF. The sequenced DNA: TGTGCCAGCAGCCGGGGACAGCCGAACACCGGGGAGCTGTTTTTT.